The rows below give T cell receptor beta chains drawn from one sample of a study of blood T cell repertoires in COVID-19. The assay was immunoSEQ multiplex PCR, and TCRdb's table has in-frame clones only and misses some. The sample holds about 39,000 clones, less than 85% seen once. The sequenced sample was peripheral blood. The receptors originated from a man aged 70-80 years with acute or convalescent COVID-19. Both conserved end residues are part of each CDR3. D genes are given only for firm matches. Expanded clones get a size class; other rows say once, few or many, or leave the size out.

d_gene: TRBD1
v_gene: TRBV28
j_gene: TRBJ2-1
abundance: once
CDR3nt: TGTGCCAGCAGTTCGGGACAGTACAATGAGCAGTTCTTC
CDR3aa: CASSSGQYNEQFF

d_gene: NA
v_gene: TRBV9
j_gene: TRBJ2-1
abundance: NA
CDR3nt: TGTGCCAGCAGCGTAGTAGAGCGGCCCTACAATGAGCAGTTCTTC
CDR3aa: CASSVVERPYNEQFF

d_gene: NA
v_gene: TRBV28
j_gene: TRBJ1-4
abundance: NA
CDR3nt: TGTGCCAGCAGTTTAGAGGGGGTGTCCAAAAAACTGTTTTTT
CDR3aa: CASSLEGVSKKLFF

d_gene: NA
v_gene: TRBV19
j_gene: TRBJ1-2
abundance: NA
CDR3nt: TGTGCCAGTAGTAGGCAGGGGAATTCCTATGGCTACACCTTC
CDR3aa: CASSRQGNSYGYTF

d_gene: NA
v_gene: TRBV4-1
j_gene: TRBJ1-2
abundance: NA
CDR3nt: TGCGCCAGCAGCCCCGGGACAACCAGGACCTATGGCTACACCTTC
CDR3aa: CASSPGTTRTYGYTF

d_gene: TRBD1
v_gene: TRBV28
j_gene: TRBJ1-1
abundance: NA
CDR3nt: TGTGCCAGCATCCGACAGGGGCGCTTTGAAGCTTTCTTT
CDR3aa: CASIRQGRFEAFF

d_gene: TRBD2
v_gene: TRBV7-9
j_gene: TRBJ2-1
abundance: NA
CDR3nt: TGTGCCAGCAGCCCTTATGCGGCGGGAGATTCCTACAATGAGCAGTTCTTC
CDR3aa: CASSPYAAGDSYNEQFF

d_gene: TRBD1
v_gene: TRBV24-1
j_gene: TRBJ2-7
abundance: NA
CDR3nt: TGTGCCACCAGTGATTCGGGGGGGACAGGGGGTGTCAAGCAGTACTTC
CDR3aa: CATSDSGGTGGVKQYF

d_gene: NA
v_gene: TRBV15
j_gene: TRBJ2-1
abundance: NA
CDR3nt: TGTGCCACCAGCAGAGCCAGGACTTCTGAGCAGTTCTTC
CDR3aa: CATSRARTSEQFF

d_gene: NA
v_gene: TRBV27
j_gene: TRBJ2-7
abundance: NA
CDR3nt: TGTGCCAGCAGCCTTCTGCCGGGACACTCCTACGAGCAGTACTTC
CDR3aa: CASSLLPGHSYEQYF

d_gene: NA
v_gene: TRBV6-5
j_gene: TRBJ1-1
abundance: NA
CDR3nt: TGTGCCAGCAGTTCTCTACGGGTCACTGAAGCTTTCTTT
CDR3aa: CASSSLRVTEAFF

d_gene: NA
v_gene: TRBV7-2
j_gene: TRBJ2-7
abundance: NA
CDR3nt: TGTGCCAGCAGCTTAGGACAGGGCGGGGTTGTTGGGCAGTACTTC
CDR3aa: CASSLGQGGVVGQYF

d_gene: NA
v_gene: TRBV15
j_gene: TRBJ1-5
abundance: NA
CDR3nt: TGTGCCACCAGCAGAGATCACTCCAACAATCAGCCCCAGCATTTT
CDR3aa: CATSRDHSNNQPQHF

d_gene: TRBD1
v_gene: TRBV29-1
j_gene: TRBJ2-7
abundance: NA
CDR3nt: TGCAGCGTGTCCGGGACAGATCCCTACGAGCAGTACTTC
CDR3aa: CSVSGTDPYEQYF

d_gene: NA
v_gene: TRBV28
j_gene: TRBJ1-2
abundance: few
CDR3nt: TGTGCCAGCAGTTTATGGGCGGACACAAATAAACTCTATGGCTACACCTTC
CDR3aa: CASSLWADTNKLYGYTF

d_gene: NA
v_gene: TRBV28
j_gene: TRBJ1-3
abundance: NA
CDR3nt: TGTGCCAGCAGTCCCCCCCCGGGACTAACTGGAAACACCATATATTTT
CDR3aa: CASSPPPGLTGNTIYF

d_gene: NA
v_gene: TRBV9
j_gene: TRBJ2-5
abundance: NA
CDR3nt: TGTGCCAGCAGCGTAGCGAGCCAAGAGACCCAGTACTTC
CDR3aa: CASSVASQETQYF

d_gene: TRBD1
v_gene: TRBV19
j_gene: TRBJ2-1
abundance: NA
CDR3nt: TGTGCCGTAAGACAGGGGAGCAATGAGCAGTTCTTC
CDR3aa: CAVRQGSNEQFF

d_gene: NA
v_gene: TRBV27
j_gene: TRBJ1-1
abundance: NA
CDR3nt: TGTGCCAGTCACGAAGGACTGGGGAGGGGAGAAGCTTTCTTT
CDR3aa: CASHEGLGRGEAFF

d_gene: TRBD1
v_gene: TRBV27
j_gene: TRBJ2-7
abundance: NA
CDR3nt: TGTGCCAGCAGTCTGCGACAAATGACAGGGCTCTCCTACGAGCAGTACTTC
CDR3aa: CASSLRQMTGLSYEQYF

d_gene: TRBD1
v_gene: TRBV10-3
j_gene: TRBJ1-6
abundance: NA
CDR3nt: TGTGCCATCAGGGGGACAGTAAATAATTCACCCCTCCACTTT
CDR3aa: CAIRGTVNNSPLHF

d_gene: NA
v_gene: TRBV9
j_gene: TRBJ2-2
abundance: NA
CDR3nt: TGTGCCAGCAGCGGACCAACAGGGTTCACCGGGGAGCTGTTTTTT
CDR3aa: CASSGPTGFTGELFF

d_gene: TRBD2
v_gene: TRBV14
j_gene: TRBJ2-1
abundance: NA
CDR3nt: TGTGCCAGCAGCCAGGGACTAGCGGGGATATTTGACAATGAGCAGTTCTTC
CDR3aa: CASSQGLAGIFDNEQFF

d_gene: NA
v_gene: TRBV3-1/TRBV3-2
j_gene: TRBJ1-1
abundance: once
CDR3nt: TGTGCCAGCAGCCAGGTCTATATGCAGGGTGAAGCTTTCTTT
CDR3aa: CASSQVYMQGEAFF

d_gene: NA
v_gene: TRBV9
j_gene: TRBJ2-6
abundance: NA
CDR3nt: TGTGCCAGCAGCGTGGGGGGAGCAGGGGCCAACGTCCTGACTTTC
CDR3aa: CASSVGGAGANVLTF

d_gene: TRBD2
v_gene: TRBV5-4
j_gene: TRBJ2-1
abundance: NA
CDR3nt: TGTGCCAGCAGCTTGAGGGTGGCTAGCGGGGCCCCCAATGAGCAGTTCTTC
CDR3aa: CASSLRVASGAPNEQFF

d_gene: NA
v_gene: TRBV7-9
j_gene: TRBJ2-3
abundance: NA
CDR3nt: TGTGCCAGCAGCCCTACCCTGGATACGCAGTATTTT
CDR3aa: CASSPTLDTQYF

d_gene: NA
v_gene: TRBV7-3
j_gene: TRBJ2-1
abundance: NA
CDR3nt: TGTGCCAGCAGCTATGGGCCAAATGAGCAGTTCTTC
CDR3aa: CASSYGPNEQFF

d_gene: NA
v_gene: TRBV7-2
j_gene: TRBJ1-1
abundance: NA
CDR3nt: TGTGCCAGCAGCTTAATGGGCGGGGGGACTGAAGCTTTCTTT
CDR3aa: CASSLMGGGTEAFF

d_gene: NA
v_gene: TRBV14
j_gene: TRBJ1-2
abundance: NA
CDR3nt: TGTGCCAGCAGCCCCAGGTATATTAACTATGGCTACACCTTC
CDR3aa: CASSPRYINYGYTF

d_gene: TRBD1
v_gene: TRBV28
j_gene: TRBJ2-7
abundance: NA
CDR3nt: TGTGCCAGCAGTTTAGCCCTCACAGGGGGCCATCGCGAGCAGTACTTC
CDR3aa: CASSLALTGGHREQYF

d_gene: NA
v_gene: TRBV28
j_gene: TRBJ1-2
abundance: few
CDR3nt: TGTGCCAGCAGTTTTTTGGACAGACCAAAGGATGGCTACACCTTC
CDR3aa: CASSFLDRPKDGYTF

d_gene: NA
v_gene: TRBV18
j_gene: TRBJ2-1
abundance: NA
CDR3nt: TGTGCCAGCTCACTGGGAACCACTAGTTTGCATGAGCAGTTCTTC
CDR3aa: CASSLGTTSLHEQFF

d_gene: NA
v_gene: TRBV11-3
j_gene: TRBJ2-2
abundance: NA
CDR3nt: TGTGCCAGCAGCTTGGCAGGGGTGAACACCGGGGAGCTGTTTTTT
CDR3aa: CASSLAGVNTGELFF

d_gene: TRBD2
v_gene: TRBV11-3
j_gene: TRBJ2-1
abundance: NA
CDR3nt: TGTGCCAGCAGCCCCGGGACTAGCGGGCCCAGCTACAATGAGCAATTCTTC
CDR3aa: CASSPGTSGPSYNEQFF

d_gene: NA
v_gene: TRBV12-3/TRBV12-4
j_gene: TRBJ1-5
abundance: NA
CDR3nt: TGTGCCAGCAGTTTGAGGAACAATCAGCCCCAGCATTTT
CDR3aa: CASSLRNNQPQHF

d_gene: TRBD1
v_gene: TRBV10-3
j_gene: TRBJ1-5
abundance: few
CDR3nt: TGTGCCATCTCCGGGACAGAAAATCAGCCCCAGCATTTT
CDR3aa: CAISGTENQPQHF

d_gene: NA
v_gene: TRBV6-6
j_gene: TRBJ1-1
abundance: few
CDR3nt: TGTGCCAGCAGTTACTGGGCAGGGAACACTGAAGCTTTCTTT
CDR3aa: CASSYWAGNTEAFF

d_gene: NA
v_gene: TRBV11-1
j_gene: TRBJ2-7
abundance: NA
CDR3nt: TGTGCCAGCAGCTTAGAGCGTGGTTACTACGAGCAGTACTTC
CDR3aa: CASSLERGYYEQYF

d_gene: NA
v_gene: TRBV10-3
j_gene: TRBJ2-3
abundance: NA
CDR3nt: TGTGCCACCGCCGGGGTGCAGACAGATACGCAGTATTTT
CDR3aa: CATAGVQTDTQYF

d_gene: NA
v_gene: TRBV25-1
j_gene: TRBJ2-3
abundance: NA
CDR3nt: TGTGCCAGCAGTGATAACAGGGTGGATACGCAGTATTTT
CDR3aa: CASSDNRVDTQYF

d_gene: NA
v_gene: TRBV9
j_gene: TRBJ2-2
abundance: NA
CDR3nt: TGTGCCAGCAGCGGACTGACTAGAGTCGCGAACACCGGGGAGCTGTTTTTT
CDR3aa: CASSGLTRVANTGELFF

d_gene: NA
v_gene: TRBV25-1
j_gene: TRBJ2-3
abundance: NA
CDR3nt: TGTGCCAGCAGTGAGTGGCTAGGCACAGATACGCAGTATTTT
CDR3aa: CASSEWLGTDTQYF

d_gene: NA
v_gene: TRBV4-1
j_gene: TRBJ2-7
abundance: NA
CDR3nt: TGCGCCAGCAGCCTTGGGACTCAAGCACACTACGAGCAGTACTTC
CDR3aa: CASSLGTQAHYEQYF

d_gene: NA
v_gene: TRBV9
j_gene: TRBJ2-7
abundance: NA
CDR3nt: TGTGCCAGCAGCGTAGATCTTAGCGTCGCCTACGAGCAGTACTTC
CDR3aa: CASSVDLSVAYEQYF

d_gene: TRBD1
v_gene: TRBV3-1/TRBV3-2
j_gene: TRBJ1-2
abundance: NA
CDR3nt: TGTGCCAGCAGCCACCCAGGACAGGGCCCCTATGGCTACACCTTC
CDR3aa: CASSHPGQGPYGYTF

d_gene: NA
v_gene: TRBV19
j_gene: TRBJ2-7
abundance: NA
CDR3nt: TGTGCCAGTACCTCGGACAACTCCTACGAGCAGTACTTC
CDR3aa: CASTSDNSYEQYF

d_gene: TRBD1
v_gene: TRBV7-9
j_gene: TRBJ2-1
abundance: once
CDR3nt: TGTGCCAGCAGCCCCCGGGACAGGGTAAATGAGCAGTTCTTC
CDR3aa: CASSPRDRVNEQFF

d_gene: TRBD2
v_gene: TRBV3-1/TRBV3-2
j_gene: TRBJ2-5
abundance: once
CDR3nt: TGTGCCAGCAGCCAAGTATATAGCGGGGGGGAGACCCAGTACTTC
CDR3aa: CASSQVYSGGETQYF

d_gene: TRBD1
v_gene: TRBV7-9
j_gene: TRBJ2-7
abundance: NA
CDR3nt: TGTGCCAGCAGGACAGGGCCAAACGAGCAGTACTTC
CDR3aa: CASRTGPNEQYF

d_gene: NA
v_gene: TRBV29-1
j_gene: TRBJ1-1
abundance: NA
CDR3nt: TGCAGCGCCCGGGAGTGGACTGAAGCTTTCTTT
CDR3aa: CSAREWTEAFF

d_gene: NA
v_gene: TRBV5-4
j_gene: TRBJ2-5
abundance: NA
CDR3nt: TGTGCCAGCAGACCTAGCGTCCAAGAGACCCAGTACTTC
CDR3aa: CASRPSVQETQYF

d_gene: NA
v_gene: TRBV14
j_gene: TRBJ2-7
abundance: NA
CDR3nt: TGTGCCAGCAGCCACGGGACACTAGGGGAGTACTTC
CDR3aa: CASSHGTLGEYF

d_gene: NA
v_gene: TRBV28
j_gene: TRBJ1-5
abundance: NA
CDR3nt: TGTGCCAGCAGTTTATCTGGAGCCGAGCCCCAGCATTTT
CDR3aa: CASSLSGAEPQHF

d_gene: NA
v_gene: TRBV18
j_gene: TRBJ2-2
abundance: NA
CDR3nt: TGTGCCAGCTCACCACAGGAGGCGAACACCGGGGAGCTGTTTTTT
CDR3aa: CASSPQEANTGELFF

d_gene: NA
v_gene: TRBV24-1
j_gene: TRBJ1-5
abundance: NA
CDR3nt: TGTGCCACCAGTCCTGGCAGTGGCAATCAGCCCCAGCATTTT
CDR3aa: CATSPGSGNQPQHF

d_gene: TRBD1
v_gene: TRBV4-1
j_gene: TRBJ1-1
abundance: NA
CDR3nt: TGCGCCGTCCGACAGGGACCAAACACTGAAGCTTTCTTT
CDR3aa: CAVRQGPNTEAFF

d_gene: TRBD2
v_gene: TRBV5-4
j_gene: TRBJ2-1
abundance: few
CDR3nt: TGTGCCAGCAGCTCTCTAGCGGGAGGGGGTGAGCAGTTCTTC
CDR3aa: CASSSLAGGGEQFF